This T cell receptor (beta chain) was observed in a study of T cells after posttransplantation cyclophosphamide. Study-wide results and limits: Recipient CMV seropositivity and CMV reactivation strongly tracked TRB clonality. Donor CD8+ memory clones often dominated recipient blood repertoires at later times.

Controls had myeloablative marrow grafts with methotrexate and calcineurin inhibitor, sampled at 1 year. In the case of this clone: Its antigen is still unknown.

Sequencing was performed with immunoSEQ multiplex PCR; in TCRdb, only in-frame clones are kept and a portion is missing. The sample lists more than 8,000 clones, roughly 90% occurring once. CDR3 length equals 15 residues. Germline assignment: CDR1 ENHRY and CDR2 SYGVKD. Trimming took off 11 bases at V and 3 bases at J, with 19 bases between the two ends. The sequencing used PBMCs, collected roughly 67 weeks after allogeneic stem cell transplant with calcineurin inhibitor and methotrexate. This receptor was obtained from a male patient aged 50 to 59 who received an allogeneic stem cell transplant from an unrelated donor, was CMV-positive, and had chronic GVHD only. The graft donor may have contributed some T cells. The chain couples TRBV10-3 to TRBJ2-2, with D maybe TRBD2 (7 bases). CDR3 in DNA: TGTGCCTTCTCCGGGGGGCCCTCAGACACCGGGGAGCTGTTTTTT. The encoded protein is CAFSGGPSDTGELFF.